The 3 T cell receptor beta chains given below trace back to one sample, sequenced in a study of cytomegalovirus exposure and HLA in healthy donors. Vbeta (60) and Jbeta (13) primers were used in the PCR. This table comes from immunoSEQ multiplex PCR, and its TCRdb copy is limited to in-frame clones, with some not included. The sample holds over 100,000 clones; about 60% are singletons and the top ten take approximately 9.1%. Sequencing was performed on PBMCs. Source of these receptors: a man between 35 and 55 years old in good health and CMV-seropositive.

The chain employs TRBV5-1 and TRBJ2-7; 9 bases line up with TRBD1. This CDR3 spans 15 amino acids. Germline CDR1 SGHRS, CDR2 YFSETQ. Trimming removed 4 bases from V and 3 bases from J; junction bases left unmatched: 8. The CDR3 region has the DNA TGCGCCAGCAGCCGTCAAGGGACAGGGCTCTACGAGCAGTACTTC. It encodes CASSRQGTGLYEQYF.

The rearrangement joins TRBV10-2 to TRBJ2-7, with 10 bases aligning to TRBD1. After removal of 6 bases from V and 2 bases from J, the junction contained 4 bases not matched to a gene. The CDR3 is made up of 14 amino acids. Per germline, CDR1 WSHSY and CDR2 SAAADI. The CDR3 sequence: CASSDRGPPYEQYF. The CDR3 DNA follows: TGCGCCAGCAGCGACAGGGGGCCACCCTACGAGCAGTACTTC.

The gene calls are TRBV7-2 and TRBJ2-3, with TRBD1 identical over 7 bases. The V segment lost 5 bases and the J segment 1 base; nucleotides outside the gene matches: 6. CDR3 length: 15 residues. The germline gives CDR1 SGHTA, CDR2 FQGNSA. The DNA for the CDR3 is TGTGCCAGCAGCGCTCGACAGGGAGGCACAGATACGCAGTATTTT. Its protein is CASSARQGGTDTQYF.